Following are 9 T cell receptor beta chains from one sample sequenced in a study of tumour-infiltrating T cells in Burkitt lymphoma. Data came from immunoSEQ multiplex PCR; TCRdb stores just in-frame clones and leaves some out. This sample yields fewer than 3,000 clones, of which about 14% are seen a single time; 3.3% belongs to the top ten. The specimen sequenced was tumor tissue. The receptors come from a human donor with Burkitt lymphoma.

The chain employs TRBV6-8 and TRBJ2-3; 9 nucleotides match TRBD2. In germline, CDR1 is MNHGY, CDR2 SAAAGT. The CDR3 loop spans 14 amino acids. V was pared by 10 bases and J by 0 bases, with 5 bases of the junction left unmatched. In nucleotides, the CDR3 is TGTGCCACCGGTAGCGGGAGAAGCACAGATACGCAGTATTTT. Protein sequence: CATGSGRSTDTQYF.

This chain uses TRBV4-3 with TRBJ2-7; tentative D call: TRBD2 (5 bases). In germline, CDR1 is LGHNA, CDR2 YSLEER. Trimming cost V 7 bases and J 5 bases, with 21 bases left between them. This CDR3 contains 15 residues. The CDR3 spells CASTQTRLGSDEQYF. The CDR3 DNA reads TGCGCCAGCACCCAGACGAGACTGGGTAGCGACGAGCAGTACTTC.

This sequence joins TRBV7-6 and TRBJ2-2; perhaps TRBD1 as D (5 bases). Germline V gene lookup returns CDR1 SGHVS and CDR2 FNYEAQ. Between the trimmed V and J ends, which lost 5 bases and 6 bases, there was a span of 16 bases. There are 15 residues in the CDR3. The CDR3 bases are TGTGCCAGCAGCCTATCTCAGGGTACCGCCGGGGAGCTGTTTTTT. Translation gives CASSLSQGTAGELFF.

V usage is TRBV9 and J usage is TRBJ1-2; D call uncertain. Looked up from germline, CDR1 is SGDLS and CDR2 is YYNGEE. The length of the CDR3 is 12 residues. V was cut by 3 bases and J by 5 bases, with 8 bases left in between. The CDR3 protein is CASSGLYYGYTF. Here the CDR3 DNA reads TGTGCCAGCAGCGGGCTCTATTATGGCTACACCTTC.

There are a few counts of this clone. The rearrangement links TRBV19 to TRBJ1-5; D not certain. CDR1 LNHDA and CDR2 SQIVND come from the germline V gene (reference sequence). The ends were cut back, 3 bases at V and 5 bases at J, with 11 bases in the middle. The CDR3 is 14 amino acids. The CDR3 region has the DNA TGTGCCAGTAGTATTGAATGGGGAGATCAGCCCCAGCATTTT. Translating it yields CASSIEWGDQPQHF. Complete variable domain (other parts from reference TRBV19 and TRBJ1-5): DGGITQSPKYLFRKEGQNVTLSCEQNLNHDAMYWYRQDPGQGLRLIYYSQIVNDFQKGDIAEGYSVSREKKESFPLTVTSAQKNPTAFYLCASSIEWGDQPQHFGDGTRLSIL.

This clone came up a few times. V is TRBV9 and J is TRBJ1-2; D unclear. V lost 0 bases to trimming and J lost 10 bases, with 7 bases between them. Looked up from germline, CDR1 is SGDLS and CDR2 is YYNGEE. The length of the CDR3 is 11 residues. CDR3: CASSVATVYTF. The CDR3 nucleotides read TGTGCCAGCAGCGTAGCTACGGTCTACACCTTC.

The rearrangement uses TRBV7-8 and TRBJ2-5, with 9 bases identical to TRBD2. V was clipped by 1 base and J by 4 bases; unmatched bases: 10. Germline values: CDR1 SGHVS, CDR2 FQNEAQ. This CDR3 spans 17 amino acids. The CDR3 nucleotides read TGTGCCAGCAGCTTAGGTAGCGGGAGAGGGGTTGTAGAGACCCAGTACTTC. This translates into CASSLGSGRGVVETQYF.

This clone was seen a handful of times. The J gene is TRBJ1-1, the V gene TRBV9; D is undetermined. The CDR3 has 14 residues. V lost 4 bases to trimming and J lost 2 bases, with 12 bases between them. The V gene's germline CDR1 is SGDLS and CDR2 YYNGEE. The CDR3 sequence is CASSPNSINTEAFF. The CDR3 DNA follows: TGTGCCAGCAGCCCCAATTCGATTAACACTGAAGCTTTCTTT.

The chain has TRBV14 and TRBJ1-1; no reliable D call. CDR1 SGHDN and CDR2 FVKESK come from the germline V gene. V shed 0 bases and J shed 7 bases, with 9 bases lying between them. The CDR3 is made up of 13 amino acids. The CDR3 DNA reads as TGTGCCAGCAGCCAAGAGCCAAAGGTTGAAGCTTTCTTT. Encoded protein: CASSQEPKVEAFF.